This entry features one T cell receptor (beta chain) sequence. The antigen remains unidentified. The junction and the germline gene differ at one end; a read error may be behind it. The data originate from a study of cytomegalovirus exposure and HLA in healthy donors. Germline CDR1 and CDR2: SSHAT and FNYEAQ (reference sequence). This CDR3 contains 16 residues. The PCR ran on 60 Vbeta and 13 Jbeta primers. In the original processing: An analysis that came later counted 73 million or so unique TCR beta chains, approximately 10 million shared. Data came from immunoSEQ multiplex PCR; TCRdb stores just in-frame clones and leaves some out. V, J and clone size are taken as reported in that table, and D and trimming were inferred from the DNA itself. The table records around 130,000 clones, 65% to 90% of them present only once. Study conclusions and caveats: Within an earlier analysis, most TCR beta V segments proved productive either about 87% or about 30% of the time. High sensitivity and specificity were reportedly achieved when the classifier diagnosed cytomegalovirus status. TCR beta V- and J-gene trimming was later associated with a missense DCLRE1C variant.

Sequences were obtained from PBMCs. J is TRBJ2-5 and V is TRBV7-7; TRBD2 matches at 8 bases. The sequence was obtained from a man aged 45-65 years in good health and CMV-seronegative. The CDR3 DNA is TGTGCTAGCAGCCCCACCGGGGCGGGGGGACAAGAGACCCAGTACTTC. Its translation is CASSPTGAGGQETQYF.